This TCR beta chain was sequenced during a study of blood T cell repertoires in COVID-19. Study at large: Sample material is recorded as cDNA or gDNA derived from T cells, B-cell-depleted T cells, or PBMCs.

This CDR3 is 13 amino acids long. V lost 4 bases to trimming and J lost 5 bases, with 11 bases between them. Germline V gives CDR1 LGHNA, CDR2 YNFKEQ. In the original analysis: Cell counts per sample came from amplifying reference gene primers. Libraries were prepared by immunoSEQ multiplex PCR; TCRdb keeps only in-frame clonotypes and omits some of them. V and J calls and clone size come straight from that table; D and trimming were deduced from the DNA. This sample has over 130,000 clones, with around 90% found just once. The chain joins TRBV4-2 to TRBJ1-1; TRBD1 is a possible D gene (5 bases). The source material was peripheral blood. This clonotype was sampled from a woman of 80 years or more with acute or convalescent COVID-19. CDR3 sequence (DNA): TGTGCCAGCAGCCCCCCGGGGGAGACTGAAGCTTTCTTT. Encoded protein: CASSPPGETEAFF.